This TCR beta chain appears in the sequencing data of a study of cytomegalovirus exposure and HLA in healthy donors. Study findings and constraints: Per a prior analysis, the majority of TCR beta V segments were productive roughly 90% or roughly 30% of the time. It was only CMV serostatus that was available as immune exposure information.

Per the germline V gene, CDR1 is MGHRA and CDR2 is YSYEKL. CDR3 size: 18 residues. Trimming removed 5 bases from V and 0 bases from J; junction bases left unmatched: 8. This clone was counted once. No antigen is known for it. Primers: 60 Vbeta forward and 13 Jbeta reverse. How the authors handled the data: Later, an analysis found roughly 80 million unique TCR beta chains, and approximately 10 million of these were shared. Assay: immunoSEQ multiplex PCR; the TCRdb copy retains only in-frame clones and omits some. Clonal size and the V and J genes are those of that table, whereas D and trimming came from the DNA. This sample has approximately 120,000 clones, with 76% found just once.

Sequencing was performed on PBMCs. This TCR was recovered from a woman aged 45 to 65 in good health and CMV-seropositive. This chain connects TRBV4-1 to TRBJ2-4; 12 nucleotides match TRBD2. The CDR3 region is CASSDGLAGILAKNIQYF. CDR3 sequence (DNA): TGCGCCAGCAGCGATGGACTAGCGGGGATCCTAGCCAAAAACATTCAGTACTTC.